The TCR beta chain under discussion was sequenced for a study of blood T cells in healthy people across ages. Overall study results and limits: CMV status of donors was not determined, possibly confounding expanded clonotype changes. Roughly linear age-related decline in beta diversity appeared, significant by age about 37. The percentage of naive T cells correlated strongly with TCR beta diversity.

In its sample, this clonotype was seen once. Its antigen is undetermined. This CDR3 region has 13 residues. Germline CDR1 reads DFQATT; CDR2 reads SNEGSKA (reference sequence). With 0 bases removed from V and 9 bases from J, the gap between germline ends came to 12 bases. Combining a sample-barcoded 5' primer with a J-beta primer mix, a second PCR ran for roughly 6 to 12 cycles. From the 5' RACE reads, TCRdb called clonotypes with MiXCR, one entry per CDR3 protein. The data contain under 2 million distinct CDR3 sequences, around 36% of them singletons. Each of the donors had about 9.9 milliliters of peripheral blood drawn into EDTA-treated Vacutainer tubes.

The TCR comes from a woman younger than 45 in good health. The chain has TRBV20-1 and TRBJ2-1; weak D call: TRBD1 (5 bases). Sequencing used blood. CDR3: CSAREGSTGEQFF. CDR3 nucleotide sequence: TGCAGTGCTAGAGAGGGGTCCACAGGTGAGCAGTTCTTC.